This is a list of T cell receptor beta chains from one sample in a study of T cells in Graves' hyperthyroidism and ophthalmopathy. From the multiplex PCR reads, TCRdb called clonotypes with MiXCR, one entry per CDR3 protein. The table lists 500,000 to 600,000 distinct CDR3 sequences, just over 45% of them singletons. The sequenced sample was peripheral blood or thyroid tissue (not recorded which). The receptor source for this set is a woman aged 18 to 35 with Graves' hyperthyroidism. The CDR3 runs from the conserved cysteine through the conserved F or W. A D gene is named only where the DNA matches it firmly. Only part of the rows carry a size: once, few, many, or a class if the clone is expanded.

d_gene	v_gene	j_gene	abundance	CDR3aa	CDR3nt
TRBD1	TRBV5-6	TRBJ2-7	many	CASSPWTGNYEQYF	TGTGCCAGCAGCCCATGGACAGGGAACTACGAGCAGTACTTC
-	TRBV30	TRBJ1-5	-	CAWSEAGGNQPQHF	TGTGCCTGGAGTGAGGCAGGGGGCAATCAGCCCCAGCATTTT
TRBD1	TRBV5-1	TRBJ1-1	-	CASSWTGGRVF	TGCGCCAGCAGCTGGACAGGGGGACGTGTCTTT
TRBD1	TRBV5-8	TRBJ2-7	many	CASSVRDSPIYEQYF	TGTGCCAGCAGCGTCCGGGACAGTCCGATCTACGAGCAGTACTTC
-	TRBV7-2	TRBJ2-1	-	CASSLSRGENEQFF	TGTGCCAGCAGCTTGAGCAGAGGGGAAAATGAGCAGTTCTTC
TRBD1	TRBV10-2	TRBJ2-5	-	CASSHGTGGAKTQYF	TGCGCCAGCAGTCACGGGACAGGGGGCGCGAAGACCCAGTACTTC
-	TRBV20-1	TRBJ2-5	-	CNAVYQETQYF	TGCAATGCGGTATACCAAGAGACCCAGTACTTC
TRBD1	TRBV20-1	TRBJ1-2	many	CSAPWIREYRGRFNYGYTF	TGCAGTGCTCCTTGGATCCGGGAATATAGGGGGCGATTCAACTATGGCTACACCTTC
TRBD2	TRBV4-1	TRBJ2-7	many	CASSQGSGSYYEQYF	TGCGCCAGCAGCCAAGGTAGCGGGAGTTATTACGAGCAGTACTTC
TRBD2	TRBV29-1	TRBJ2-7	-	CSYRGLASYEQYF	TGCAGCTATAGGGGACTAGCTTCCTACGAGCAGTACTTC
TRBD1	TRBV19	TRBJ1-4	many	CAATTGAEEKLFF	TGTGCCGCTACCACAGGGGCCGAGGAAAAACTGTTTTTT
TRBD1	TRBV5-1	TRBJ1-1	many	CASASGTGHTEAFF	TGCGCCAGCGCTTCCGGGACAGGGCACACTGAAGCTTTCTTT
TRBD2	TRBV14	TRBJ2-2	many	CASSQELAGVTGELFF	TGTGCCAGCAGCCAAGAACTAGCGGGAGTCACCGGGGAGCTGTTTTTT
TRBD1	TRBV4-2	TRBJ1-5	-	CASSLTSGTGAQPQHF	TGTGCCAGCAGCCTTACTAGCGGGACAGGGGCTCAGCCCCAGCATTTT
TRBD1	TRBV12-5	TRBJ2-7	many	CASGRTGYDEQYF	TGTGCTAGTGGAAGGACAGGGTATGACGAGCAGTACTTC
TRBD1	TRBV6-6	TRBJ1-1	-	CASRGTGEGDTEAFF	TGTGCCAGCAGGGGAACAGGGGAAGGCGACACTGAAGCTTTCTTT
-	TRBV6-6	TRBJ1-6	many	CASRSSSPLHF	TGTGCCAGCAGGTCTTCTTCACCCCTCCACTTT
-	TRBV4-3	TRBJ2-7	many	CASSQGPAGSYEQYF	TGCGCCAGCAGCCAAGGGCCAGCCGGTTCCTACGAGCAGTACTTC
-	TRBV19	TRBJ2-5	-	CASSGGGTETQYF	TGTGCCAGTAGTGGAGGCGGGACGGAGACCCAGTACTTC
TRBD1	TRBV19	TRBJ1-2	many	CASTYYRGDYTF	TGTGCCAGTACCTACTACAGGGGAGACTACACCTTC
-	TRBV19	TRBJ1-5	-	CASSITGLNEHF	TGTGCCAGTAGTATTACGGGACTGAATGAGCATTTT
TRBD1	TRBV5-4	TRBJ1-2	many	CASSDGTGRTYGYTF	TGTGCCAGCAGCGATGGGACAGGGAGGACCTATGGCTACACCTTC
TRBD2	TRBV20-1	TRBJ2-5	-	CSARAHQRLAGVRETQYF	TGCAGTGCTAGAGCCCACCAACGACTAGCGGGAGTGAGGGAGACCCAGTACTTC
-	TRBV6-1	TRBJ1-2	many	CASSSRDSWNYGYTF	TGTGCCAGCAGTTCCCGGGACTCTTGGAACTATGGCTACACCTTC
TRBD1	TRBV6-1	TRBJ1-2	many	CASSDTDRALGYTF	TGTGCCAGCAGTGATACTGACAGGGCACTCGGCTACACCTTC
TRBD2	TRBV7-3	TRBJ2-7	many	CASSLSPGLAGEYEQYF	TGTGCCAGCAGCTTGTCCCCGGGACTAGCGGGAGAGTACGAGCAGTACTTC
-	TRBV7-3	TRBJ2-7	-	CASSLNGDNEQYF	TGTGCCAGCAGCTTAAACGGTGACAATGAGCAGTACTTC
-	TRBV4-2	TRBJ1-5	many	CASSHVRGYRNQPQHF	TGTGCCAGCAGCCATGTAAGGGGGTATCGTAATCAGCCCCAGCATTTT
-	TRBV7-3	TRBJ2-3	-	CASSFARGYGDTQYF	TGTGCCAGCAGCTTTGCTAGGGGTTATGGAGATACGCAGTATTTT
TRBD2	TRBV20-1	TRBJ2-3	-	CSAMAGGPTDTQYF	TGCAGTGCTATGGCGGGAGGCCCCACAGATACGCAGTATTTT
-	TRBV29-1	TRBJ2-7	-	CSAEPSDAYNEQYF	TGCAGCGCGGAACCTTCCGATGCCTACAATGAGCAGTACTTC
TRBD1	TRBV20-1	TRBJ1-2	-	CSAGIGTGDPSINGYTF	TGCAGTGCTGGAATTGGGACAGGGGATCCCTCTATTAATGGCTACACCTTC
-	TRBV7-3	TRBJ2-6	many	CASSLDRGSSGANVLTF	TGTGCCAGCAGCTTAGATAGAGGGAGCTCTGGGGCCAACGTCCTGACTTTC
-	TRBV20-1	TRBJ1-1	many	CSANYPGAFF	TGCAGTGCTAACTATCCTGGGGCTTTCTTT
TRBD2	TRBV4-1	TRBJ2-7	many	CASSQALAGVYEQYF	TGCGCCAGCAGCCAAGCGCTAGCGGGGGTATACGAGCAGTACTTC
-	TRBV7-2	TRBJ2-1	few	CASSTRESKQFF	TGTGCCAGCAGCACCCGGGAGTCAAAGCAGTTCTTC
TRBD1	TRBV7-6	TRBJ2-7	-	CASSLLGQGAYEQYF	TGTGCCAGCAGCCTGCTGGGACAGGGGGCCTACGAGCAGTACTTC
TRBD2	TRBV12-3/TRBV12-4	TRBJ2-5	once	CASRRGNTQETQYF	TGTGCCAGCAGGCGGGGGAACACCCAAGAGACCCAGTACTTC
-	TRBV29-1	TRBJ1-5	few	CSLGAEGQPQHF	TGCAGCTTAGGCGCGGAGGGGCAGCCCCAGCATTTT
-	TRBV20-1	TRBJ1-2	-	CSAPSEREHGYTF	TGCAGTGCCCCCTCGGAGAGGGAACATGGCTACACCTTC
-	TRBV7-9	TRBJ2-7	-	CASSSTLLSYEQYF	TGTGCCAGCAGCTCCACCCTCCTGTCCTACGAGCAGTACTTC
-	TRBV24-1	TRBJ2-6	-	CATSDGGQGANVLTF	TGTGCCACCAGTGACGGGGGACAGGGGGCCAACGTCCTGACTTTC
TRBD1	TRBV20-1	TRBJ2-7	-	CSASGTGFEQYF	TGCAGTGCGAGTGGGACAGGGTTCGAGCAGTACTTC
-	TRBV20-1	TRBJ2-7	-	CSAGGTATYEQYF	TGCAGTGCCGGGGGGACAGCCACCTACGAGCAGTACTTC
-	TRBV7-6	TRBJ1-2	-	CASSLEGVGYGYTF	TGTGCCAGCAGCTTAGAAGGGGTTGGCTATGGCTACACCTTC
TRBD2	TRBV6-2/TRBV6-3	TRBJ2-7	-	CASSAPSGNSYEQYF	TGTGCCAGCAGTGCCCCTAGCGGGAACTCCTACGAGCAGTACTTC
TRBD1	TRBV19	TRBJ1-1	many	CASSDQTGGSTEAFF	TGTGCCAGTAGTGATCAGACAGGGGGAAGCACTGAAGCTTTCTTT
-	TRBV19	TRBJ1-1	-	CASSETSGGNTEAFF	TGTGCCAGCAGCGAGACTAGCGGGGGGAACACTGAAGCTTTCTTT
TRBD1	TRBV20-1	TRBJ2-6	many	CSADGGTGISGANVLTF	TGCAGTGCTGACGGTGGGACAGGGATTTCTGGGGCCAACGTCCTGACTTTC
-	TRBV20-1	TRBJ2-5	-	CSARGGMETRYF	TGTAGTGCTAGAGGTGGAATGGAGACCCGGTACTTC
TRBD1	TRBV6-5	TRBJ2-7	many	CASSQWDRGYEQYF	TGTGCCAGCAGTCAATGGGACAGGGGCTACGAGCAGTACTTC
-	TRBV3-1	TRBJ2-7	-	CASSPRLALSYEQYF	TGTGCCAGCAGCCCCAGACTGGCCCTGAGCTACGAGCAGTACTTC
-	TRBV5-4	TRBJ2-5	-	CASSPSGSGAHETQYF	TGTGCCAGCAGCCCGTCAGGGTCGGGAGCTCACGAGACCCAGTACTTC
TRBD1	TRBV20-1	TRBJ1-2	-	CSARTSGTGGVGGYTF	TGCAGTGCTAGGACTAGCGGCACAGGGGGCGTGGGTGGCTACACCTTC
-	TRBV24-1	TRBJ2-3	-	CATSDNSERARTDTQYF	TGTGCCACCAGTGACAATAGCGAGAGGGCTCGCACAGATACGCAGTATTTT
-	TRBV3-1	TRBJ1-1	many	CASSQNRVKAEAFF	TGTGCCAGCAGCCAAAACAGGGTTAAGGCTGAAGCTTTCTTT
TRBD1	TRBV29-1	TRBJ1-2	-	CSILTGDGTDNYGYTF	TGCAGCATCCTGACAGGGGATGGGACGGACAACTATGGCTACACCTTC
TRBD2	TRBV7-8	TRBJ2-3	few	CASSGGGEDTQYF	TGTGCCAGCAGCGGGGGGGGGGAGGATACGCAGTATTTT